The text below deals with one TCR beta chain. The data belong to a study of CD8+CD57+ T cells in acquired aplastic anemia. Template material for TCR beta VDJ and CDR3 profiling consisted of genomic DNA. A single record per CDR3 protein comes from TCRdb applying MiXCR to the reads. The sample yields approximately 380,000 distinct CDR3 sequences, 55% to 70% seen once. Trimming stripped 5 bases from V and 0 bases from J, with 20 bases between. The CDR3 extends over 18 amino acids. Germline CDR1 and CDR2: SGHTA and FQGNSA. The receptor's source is a human donor in good health, serving as a control. Sequencing was carried out using sorted CD4+, CD8+, or CD8+CD57+ T cells (not recorded which) from PBMCs. V usage is TRBV7-2 and J usage is TRBJ2-1; D is ambiguous. CDR3 in amino acids: CASSPTRPASPSYNEQFF. The CDR3 DNA sequence: TGTGCCAGCAGCCCGACCCGACCAGCCTCCCCCTCCTACAATGAGCAGTTCTTC. The variable domain in full, completed from reference TRBV7-2 and TRBJ2-1, reads GAGVSQSPSNKVTEKGKDVELRCDPISGHTALYWYRQSLGQGLEFLIYFQGNSAPDKSGLPSDRFSAERTGGSVSTLTIQRTQQEDSAVYLCASSPTRPASPSYNEQFFGPGTRLTVL.